The T cell receptor (beta chain) described here comes from a study of cytomegalovirus exposure and HLA in healthy donors. General study results and limits: The study recorded about 160 TCR beta chains that were cytomegalovirus-associated.

Assay: immunoSEQ multiplex PCR; the TCRdb copy retains only in-frame clones and omits some. The table records about 200,000 clones, around 87% of them present only once. The CDR3 has 13 amino acids. Germline V gene sequence: CDR1 SEHNR, CDR2 FQNEAQ (reference sequence). V was pared by 4 bases and J by 3 bases, with 2 bases of the junction left unmatched. With respect to this clone: Its antigen is undetermined. Additional DNA sequences in this sample encode the identical CDR3.

Material for sequencing was PBMCs. V is TRBV7-9 and J is TRBJ2-7; the match to TRBD1 covers 8 bases. The TCR comes from a woman aged 18-29 years in good health and CMV-seropositive. CDR3: CASSSTGGYEQYF. The CDR3 nucleotides are TGTGCCAGCAGCTCCACAGGGGGCTACGAGCAGTACTTC. The full variable domain, with the rest looked up from reference TRBV7-9 and TRBJ2-7, is DTGVSQNPRHKITKRGQNVTFRCDPISEHNRLYWYRQTLGQGPEFLTYFQNEAQLEKSRLLSDRFSAERPKGSFSTLEIQRTEQGDSAMYLCASSSTGGYEQYFGPGTRLTVT.